Below are 12 T cell receptor beta chains sequenced from a single sample in a study of T cell responses to AZD1222 COVID-19 vaccine. Sequenced by immunoSEQ multiplex PCR; TCRdb stores in-frame clones only, minus some. The sample contains roughly 100,000 clones, around 87% of which appear only once. The sample in question was peripheral blood, obtained on day 0 of AZD1222 vaccination. The source is an adult in good health.

The CDR3 region is CASRSGSNTGELFF. In DNA, the CDR3 is TGTGCCAGCAGATCCGGGAGCAACACCGGGGAGCTGTTTTTT. The V call is TRBV6-6, the J call TRBJ2-2, with D possibly TRBD2 on 6 matching bases. Trimming removed 6 bases from V and 2 bases from J, with 10 bases in between. Per germline, CDR1 MNHNY and CDR2 SVGAGI (reference sequence). The CDR3 extends over 14 amino acids.

The chain carries TRBV6-5 and TRBJ2-1; 9 bases match TRBD1. CDR1 and CDR2 (germline): MNHEY, SVGAGI. J lost 3 bases, V lost 8 bases, and 5 bases had no gene match. The CDR3 is 14 amino acids. In nucleotides, the CDR3 is TGTGCCAGCGAGGACAGGGGACTCTACAATGAGCAGTTCTTC. Its translation is CASEDRGLYNEQFF.

The chain uses TRBV7-9 and TRBJ2-5; tentatively, D is TRBD1 (5 bases). V lost 7 bases and J lost 1, with 10 bases in between. This CDR3 has 13 residues. Germline assignment: CDR1 SEHNR and CDR2 FQNEAQ (reference sequence). CDR3 in DNA: TGTGCCAGCACCCGTGGGGCCCAAGAGACCCAGTACTTC. As protein: CASTRGAQETQYF.

The CDR3 DNA follows: TGTGCCAGCAGCACTGGACGTCTGCTCGTCTCCTACAATGAGCAGTTCTTC. As protein: CASSTGRLLVSYNEQFF. The V and J genes are TRBV28 and TRBJ2-1; D call uncertain. Germline lookup yields CDR1 MDHEN and CDR2 SYDVKM. CDR3 length: 17 amino acids. Trimming pared 6 bases from V and 0 bases from J, leaving 18 bases between.

The rearrangement links TRBV5-1 to TRBJ2-2; D unresolved. CDR1 and CDR2 from the germline V gene are SGHRS and YFSETQ. Deletions cut 1 base from V and 6 bases from J, with 10 bases between. The CDR3 contains 14 residues. The CDR3 sequence: CASSLSVVAGELFF. The CDR3 DNA reads TGCGCCAGCAGCTTGAGCGTCGTCGCCGGGGAGCTGTTTTTT.

The chain uses TRBV28 and TRBJ2-7; D is unclear. The CDR3 contains 12 residues. Per germline, CDR1 MDHEN and CDR2 SYDVKM. Trimming shortened V by 6 bases and J by 1 base, and 7 bases separated the two germline ends. CDR3 sequence: CASRFRSYEQYF. The CDR3 DNA follows: TGTGCCAGCAGATTTCGGTCCTACGAGCAGTACTTC.

The V and J genes are TRBV18 and TRBJ1-2, with D unclear. CDR3 length: 15 amino acids. Trimming left V 2 bases short and J 0 bases short, with 10 bases between. The germline V gene has CDR1 KGHSH and CDR2 LQKENI. CDR3 loop: CASSPGRKPNYGYTF. CDR3 bases: TGTGCCAGCTCACCAGGGAGAAAACCTAACTATGGCTACACCTTC.

This chain links TRBV29-1 with TRBJ2-1; 8 bases agree with TRBD2. The CDR3 sequence is 13 residues long. Trimming cost V 7 bases and J 7 bases; bases outside gene matches: 9. Germline loops: CDR1 SQVTM, CDR2 ANQGSEA. The CDR3 reads CSALSGIGNEQFF. CDR3 DNA sequence: TGCAGCGCCCTTAGCGGGATTGGGAATGAGCAGTTCTTC.

The rearrangement joins TRBV19 to TRBJ2-1, with D possibly being TRBD2 (5 bases). Germline CDR1 and CDR2: LNHDA and SQIVND (reference sequence). CDR3 length: 14 amino acids. V lost 5 bases, J lost 8 bases, and 16 bases lay in between. The CDR3 coding sequence is TGTGCCAGTAGTCTCATCGCGGGTGGGGATGAGCAGTTCTTC. Residues: CASSLIAGGDEQFF.

The chain couples TRBV10-3 to TRBJ1-1, with D tentatively TRBD1 (5 bases). Germline lookup yields CDR1 ENHRY and CDR2 SYGVKD. The V and J ends lost 6 bases and 3 bases respectively, with 17 bases between them. The CDR3 loop spans 15 amino acids. Written as DNA, the CDR3 is TGTGCCATCAGCGACTCGGTGGGGCGCGACACTGAAGCTTTCTTT. It codes for CAISDSVGRDTEAFF.

This chain joins TRBV6-5 and TRBJ1-2; 7 nucleotides match TRBD1. Germline V gives CDR1 MNHEY, CDR2 SVGAGI. This CDR3 contains 16 residues. Trimming cost V 2 bases and J 3 bases; bases outside gene matches: 9. The CDR3 spells CASSYGAGGMDYGYTF. CDR3 coding DNA: TGTGCCAGCAGTTACGGGGCAGGGGGAATGGACTATGGCTACACCTTC.

The gene calls are TRBV19 and TRBJ1-6; TRBD1 matches 8 bases. With V trimmed by 8 bases and J by 6 bases, 3 bases remained unmatched. Germline V gene sequence: CDR1 LNHDA, CDR2 SQIVND (reference sequence). The CDR3 is 13 residues long. The CDR3 DNA reads TGTGCCAGTGAAGACAGGGGTAATTCACCCCTCCACTTT. This sequence encodes CASEDRGNSPLHF.